This T cell receptor beta chain comes out of a study of cytomegalovirus exposure and HLA in healthy donors. Donors were ostensibly healthy at sampling, although undocumented immune exposures were probable. PCR amplification relied on 60 Vbeta primers (plus 13 Jbeta primers). Data came from immunoSEQ multiplex PCR; TCRdb stores just in-frame clones and leaves some out. This listing includes 60,000 to 85,000 clones. The CDR3 is made up of 14 amino acids. Germline V gives CDR1 LGHNT, CDR2 FRNRAP. V trimming: 7 bases; J trimming: 10 bases; junction bases outside the gene matches: 9. The chain is built from TRBV12-5 and TRBJ2-1; 11 positions agree with TRBD1. The TCR originated in a man aged 45 to 65 in good health and CMV-seropositive. Input material: PBMCs. The CDR3 DNA reads as TGTGCTAGTGCCCAAGGGGGACAGGGGGGCGAGCAGTTCTTC. This gives the protein CASAQGGQGGEQFF.